This TCR beta chain was obtained from a study of T cell responses to AZD1222 COVID-19 vaccine. General study findings and limits: Baseline serostatus was positive in only a handful of AZD1222 recipients. The peak T cell response came first, and repertoires were sampled only after it. Unmutated variant regions are reportedly targeted by nearly half of spike-specific TCRs.

Germline V gene lookup returns CDR1 SGHVS and CDR2 FNYEAQ. This CDR3 has 17 residues. With 1 base removed from V and 2 bases from J, the gap between germline ends came to 17 bases. Method: immunoSEQ multiplex PCR; TCRdb's copy keeps in-frame clones and lacks some. Of some 130,000 clones listed, over 75% are singletons. About this clone: Its antigen is still unknown.

The TCR sequence derives from an adult who received the AZD1222 COVID-19 vaccine. The chain carries TRBV7-6 and TRBJ2-5; D possibly corresponds to TRBD2 (6 bases). Specimen: peripheral blood, collected 28 days after the second AZD1222 dose. The CDR3 loop is CASSLETGGLGQETQYF. The CDR3 region has the DNA TGTGCCAGCAGCTTAGAGACTGGGGGGTTGGGGCAAGAGACCCAGTACTTC.